Each of the 7 T cell receptor beta chains below was sequenced from the same sample in a study of CD8+ T cells in alopecia areata. CD4, CD8alpha, NKG2D, NKG2ACE and other markers guided sorting of pooled cutaneous lymph node cells. Once RNA had been extracted, it was reverse transcribed into cDNA to act as the sequencing template. Libraries were prepared by immunoSEQ multiplex PCR; TCRdb keeps only in-frame clonotypes and omits some of them. Sampling found 200,000 to 300,000 clones, none seen once. The sequencing input was CD4+ T cells sorted from a lymph node. These receptor sequences come from a C3H/HeJ mouse with alopecia areata. MHC haplotype of the strain: H2-k.

This clone was counted a few times. Gene and germline names: mouse. This CDR3 reads CASSVGVAEQFF. The CDR3 bases that were read are TGTGCCAGCTCTGTTGGGGTTGCT. The chain uses TRBV12-1 and TRBJ2-1, with D perhaps matching TRBD2 (5 bases). The read halts 4 residues ahead of the CDR3 end, with the missing end drawn from the germline J gene. This CDR3 is built from 12 residues. The V gene's germline CDR1 is SGHSN and CDR2 HYEKVE. V shed 3 bases and J shed 6 bases, with 8 bases lying between them.

As regards this clone: Mouse germline and gene names are used. The CDR3 here is CASSQAGTTNSDYTF. The sequenced CDR3 bases are TGTGCCAGCAGCCAAGCCGGGACAACAAACTCC. The rearrangement joins TRBV5 to TRBJ1-2, with D possibly matching TRBD1 (6 bases). Coverage ceases 4 residues before the CDR3 finishes, and the germline J gene fills in the end. Looked up from germline, CDR1 is LGHNA and CDR2 is YNLKQL (reference sequence). Trimming shortened V by 1 base and J by 0 bases, and 9 bases separated the two germline ends. This CDR3 contains 15 residues.

This clone was counted a few times. All gene names here are mouse names. The missing CDR3 end, 4 residues past where the read stops, is filled in from the germline J gene. Other DNA sequences in this specimen translate into the identical CDR3. The genes are TRBV19 and TRBJ2-1; 7 nucleotides line up with TRBD2. This CDR3 is 14 amino acids long. Germline V gene sequence: CDR1 FNHDT, CDR2 SITEND (reference sequence). The V gene end was trimmed by 2 bases and the J gene end by 4 bases; junction bases not matched to a gene: 3. CDR3 loop: CASSIGGSYAEQFF. The sequenced part of the CDR3 DNA is TGTGCCAGCAGTATTGGGGGGTCTTATGCT.

A note on this clone: Gene names are the mouse ones. The CDR3 is cut off 4 residues early in the read; its end comes from the germline J gene. The chain recombines TRBV13-1 with TRBJ2-5; 11 bases align to TRBD1. The CDR3 has 14 residues. The germline V gene encodes CDR1 NSHNY and CDR2 SYGAGN. The CDR3 loop is CASSVDRGPDTQYF. CDR3 DNA (partial): TGTGCCAGCAGTGTGGACAGGGGGCCGGAC.

There are a few counts of this clone. Genes and germline come from the mouse. The CDR3 end falls 4 residues outside the read, so it is completed with the germline J gene. Other DNA sequences in this sample translate to the same CDR3. The rearrangement uses TRBV13-2 and TRBJ2-2, with 11 bases lining up with TRBD1. Trimming took 0 bases from V and 4 from J; bases not matched to a gene: 2. The CDR3 spans 16 residues. Germline lookup yields CDR1 NNHNN and CDR2 SYGAGS (reference sequence). This CDR3 reads CASGDAGTGGTGQLYF. CDR3 bases read: TGTGCCAGCGGTGATGCTGGGACAGGGGGCACCGGG.

A few counts support this clone. Mouse gene names and germline throughout. CDR3 region: CAGDRAANSDYTF. The sequenced part of the CDR3 DNA is TGTGCCGGGGACAGGGCTGCAAACTCC. This rearrangement joins TRBV19 to TRBJ1-2, with 9 bases lining up with TRBD1. Read data end 4 residues before the CDR3 end; the end is taken from the germline J gene. V lost 10 bases, J lost 0 bases, and 4 bases stayed unmatched. CDR1 is FNHDT, CDR2 SITEND, per germline (reference sequence). The CDR3 sequence is 13 residues long.

This clone showed up many times. Genes and germline are mouse. With the read ending 4 residues before the CDR3 end, the germline J gene is used to fill in that end. The chain is built from TRBV17 and TRBJ1-2; D is undetermined. The CDR3 sequence is 12 residues long. CDR1 is MNHDT, CDR2 YYDKIL, per germline. V shed 1 base and J shed 3 bases, with 3 bases lying between them. CDR3 DNA, as far as it was read: TGTGCTAGCAGTAGAGGTGACTCC. This codes for CASSRGDS. The entire CDR3 is CASSRGDSDYTF.